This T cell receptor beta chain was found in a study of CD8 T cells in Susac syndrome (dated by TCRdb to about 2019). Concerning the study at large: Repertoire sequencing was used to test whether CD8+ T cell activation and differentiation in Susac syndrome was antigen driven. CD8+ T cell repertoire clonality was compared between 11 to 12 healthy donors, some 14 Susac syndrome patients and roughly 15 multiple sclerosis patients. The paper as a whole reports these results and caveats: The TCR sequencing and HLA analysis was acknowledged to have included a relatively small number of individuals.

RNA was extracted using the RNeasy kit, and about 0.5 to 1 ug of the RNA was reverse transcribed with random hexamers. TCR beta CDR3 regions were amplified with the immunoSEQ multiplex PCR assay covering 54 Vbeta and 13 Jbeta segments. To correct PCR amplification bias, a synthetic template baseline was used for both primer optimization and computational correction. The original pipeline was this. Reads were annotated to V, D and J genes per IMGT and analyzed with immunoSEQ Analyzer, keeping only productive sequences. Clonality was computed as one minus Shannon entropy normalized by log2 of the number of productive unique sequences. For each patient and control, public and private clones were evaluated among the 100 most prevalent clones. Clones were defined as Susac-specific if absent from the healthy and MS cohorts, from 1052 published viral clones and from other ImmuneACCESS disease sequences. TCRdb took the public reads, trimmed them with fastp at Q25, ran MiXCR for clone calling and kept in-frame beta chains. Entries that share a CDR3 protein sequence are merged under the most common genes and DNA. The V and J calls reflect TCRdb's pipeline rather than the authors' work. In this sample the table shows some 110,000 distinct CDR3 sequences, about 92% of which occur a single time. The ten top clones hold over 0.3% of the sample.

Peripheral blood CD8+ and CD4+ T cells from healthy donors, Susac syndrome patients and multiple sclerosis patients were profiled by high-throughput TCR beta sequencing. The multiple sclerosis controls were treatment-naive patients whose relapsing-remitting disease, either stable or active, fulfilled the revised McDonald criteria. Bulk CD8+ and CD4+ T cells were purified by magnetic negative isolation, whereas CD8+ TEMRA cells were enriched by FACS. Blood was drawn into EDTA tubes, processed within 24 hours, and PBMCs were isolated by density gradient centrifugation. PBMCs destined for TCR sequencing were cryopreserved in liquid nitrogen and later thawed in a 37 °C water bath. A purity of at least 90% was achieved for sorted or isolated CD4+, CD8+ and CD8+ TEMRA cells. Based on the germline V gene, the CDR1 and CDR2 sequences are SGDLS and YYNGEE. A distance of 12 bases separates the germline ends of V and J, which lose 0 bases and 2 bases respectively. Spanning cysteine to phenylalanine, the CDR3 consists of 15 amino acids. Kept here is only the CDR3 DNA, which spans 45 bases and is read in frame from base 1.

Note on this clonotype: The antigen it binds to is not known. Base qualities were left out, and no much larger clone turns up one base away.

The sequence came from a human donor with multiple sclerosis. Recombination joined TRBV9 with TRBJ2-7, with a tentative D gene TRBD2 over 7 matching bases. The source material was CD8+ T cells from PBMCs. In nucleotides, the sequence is TGTGCCAGCAGCGTAGAGGGGGGGGTAACCTACGAGCAGTACTTC. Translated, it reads CASSVEGGVTYEQYF.